This note documents a single T cell receptor beta chain sequence. Its antigen remains unidentified. These data originate in a study of T cell responses to AZD1222 COVID-19 vaccine. Broader study findings: The study identified only five to seven AZD1222 recipients as seropositive at baseline. The breadth and depth of Spike-specific TCRs increased once two AZD1222 doses had been given. Possibly, clonal diversity was underestimated; donors were largely white British and included more females. With dominance at 160-218 and 743-854, vaccine-associated CD4 TCRs spanned spike.

The data were produced by immunoSEQ multiplex PCR, yet TCRdb's version contains in-frame clones alone and is incomplete. The sample consists of approximately 80,000 clones, 70% to 90% of them appearing once. Trimming cost V 1 base and J 4 bases, with 9 bases left between them. The CDR3 runs to 14 residues. CDR1 is SGHTS and CDR2 is YDEGEE in the germline V gene. The rearrangement uses TRBV5-8 and TRBJ1-5, with a weak D call TRBD1 (6 bases). This sequence originates from an adult who received the AZD1222 COVID-19 vaccine. Here the sequenced sample was peripheral blood, taken 28 days after the second AZD1222 dose. CDR3 amino acids: CASSLIRGNQPQHF. The CDR3 bases are TGTGCCAGCAGCTTGATAAGGGGGAATCAGCCCCAGCATTTT.